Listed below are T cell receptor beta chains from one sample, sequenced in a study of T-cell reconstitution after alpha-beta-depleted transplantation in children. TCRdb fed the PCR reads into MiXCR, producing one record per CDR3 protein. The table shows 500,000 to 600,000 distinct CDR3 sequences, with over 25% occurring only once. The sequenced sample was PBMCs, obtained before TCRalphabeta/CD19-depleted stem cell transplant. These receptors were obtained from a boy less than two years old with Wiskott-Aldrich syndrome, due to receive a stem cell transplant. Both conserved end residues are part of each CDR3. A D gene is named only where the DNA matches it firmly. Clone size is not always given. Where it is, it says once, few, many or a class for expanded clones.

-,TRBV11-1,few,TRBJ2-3,CASSSQVRTDTQYF,TGTGCCAGCAGCTCACAGGTCCGCACAGATACGCAGTATTTT
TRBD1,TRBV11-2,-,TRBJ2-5,CASSSGQGRGETQYF,TGTGCCAGCAGCTCAGGACAGGGACGGGGAGAGACCCAGTACTTC
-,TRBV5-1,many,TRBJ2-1,CASSAGYNEQFF,TGTGCCAGCAGTGCAGGGTACAATGAGCAGTTCTTC
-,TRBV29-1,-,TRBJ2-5,CSVTRDRETQYF,TGCAGCGTCACACGGGACCGGGAGACCCAGTACTTC
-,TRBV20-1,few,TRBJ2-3,CSAGILAPQAGTQYF,TGCAGTGCTGGGATACTAGCACCCCAAGCGGGTACGCAGTATTTT
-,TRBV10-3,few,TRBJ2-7,CAISTGTDEQYF,TGTGCCATCAGTACAGGTACCGACGAGCAGTACTTC
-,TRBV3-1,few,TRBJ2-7,CASSPRGLSYEQYF,TGTGCCAGCAGCCCCAGGGGACTCTCCTACGAGCAGTACTTC
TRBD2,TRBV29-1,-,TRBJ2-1,CSVPGGRSNEQFF,TGCAGCGTTCCCGGGGGGAGGAGCAATGAGCAGTTCTTC
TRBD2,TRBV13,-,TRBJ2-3,CASSPIPGLAGGPDTDTQYF,TGTGCCAGCAGCCCCATCCCTGGACTAGCGGGAGGGCCGGACACAGATACGCAGTATTTT
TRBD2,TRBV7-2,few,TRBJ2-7,CASSLRASGIREQYF,TGTGCCAGCAGCTTAAGGGCTAGCGGGATTCGCGAGCAGTACTTC
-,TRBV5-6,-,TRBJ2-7,CASSFYGAYEQYF,TGTGCCAGCAGCTTTTACGGGGCCTACGAGCAGTACTTC
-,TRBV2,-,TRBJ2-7,CASSLLALVQTYEQYF,TGTGCCAGCAGTCTACTAGCACTAGTCCAAACCTACGAGCAGTACTTC
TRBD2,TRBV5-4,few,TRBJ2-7,CASSFAAASGMYEQYF,TGTGCCAGCAGCTTCGCAGCGGCTAGCGGGATGTACGAGCAGTACTTC
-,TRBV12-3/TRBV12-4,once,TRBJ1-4,CASSLVAGPYEKLFF,TGTGCCAGCAGTTTAGTTGCAGGTCCATACGAAAAACTGTTTTTT
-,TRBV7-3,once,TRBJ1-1,CASTLERGERAFF,TGTGCCAGCACCTTAGAGAGGGGTGAGAGAGCTTTCTTT
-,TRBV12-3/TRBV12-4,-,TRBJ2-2,CASRFSQRGTGELFF,TGTGCCAGCAGGTTCTCCCAAAGAGGCACCGGGGAGCTGTTTTTT
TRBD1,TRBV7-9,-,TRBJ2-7,CASSLASGTGNIEQYF,TGTGCCAGCAGCTTAGCGTCCGGGACAGGGAATATCGAGCAGTACTTC
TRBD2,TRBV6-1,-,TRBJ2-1,CASSATSGSGNEQFF,TGTGCCAGCAGCGCGACTAGCGGGAGTGGTAATGAGCAGTTCTTC
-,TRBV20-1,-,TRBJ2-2,CSATRPVTGELFF,TGCAGTGCTACGCGACCTGTCACCGGGGAGCTGTTTTTT
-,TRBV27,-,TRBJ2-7,CASSLSNRVSDEQYF,TGTGCCAGCAGTTTATCGAACAGGGTAAGCGACGAGCAGTACTTC
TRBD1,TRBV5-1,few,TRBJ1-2,CASSLDRGRVYGYTF,TGCGCCAGCAGCTTGGACAGGGGGCGCGTCTATGGCTACACCTTC
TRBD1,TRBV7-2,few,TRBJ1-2,CASSLSRTGNYGYTF,TGTGCCAGCAGCTTATCAAGGACAGGGAACTATGGCTACACCTTC